Detailed here is one TCR beta chain. Germline CDR1 is SGHTA and CDR2 is FQGTGA. This CDR3 contains 19 residues. The trim removed 5 bases at V and 1 base at J, leaving 13 bases unmatched. The entry originates in a study of T-cell reconstitution after alpha-beta-depleted transplantation in children. Preparation of the TCRbeta library was carried out with unique molecular identifiers. A single record per CDR3 protein comes from TCRdb applying MiXCR to the PCR reads. This sample yields just over 70,000 distinct CDR3 sequences, of which 7% to 8% are seen a single time; around 2.6% belongs to the top ten. Material: PBMCs from the stem cell graft donor, obtained from the stem cell graft. This chain links TRBV7-3 with TRBJ2-6; TRBD1 aligns across 8 bases. This receptor was identified in a human donor who donated a stem cell graft to a child with acute lymphoblastic leukemia. The CDR3 loop reads CASSPWGDRGFSGANVLTF. Here the CDR3 DNA reads TGTGCCAGCAGCCCCTGGGGAGACAGGGGCTTTTCTGGGGCCAACGTCCTGACTTTC.